This TCR beta chain was observed in a study of OX40 agonist ivuxolimab in advanced cancers. Across the whole study: Six ivuxolimab dose levels, 0.01 to 10 mg/kg, were given intravenously every 2 weeks. A mean age of roughly 60 years, range about 20 to 79, was recorded, and roughly 80% were male. Partial responses, seen in three patients, involved one hepatocellular carcinoma and two cutaneous melanomas.

Blood specimens came from baseline, cycle 4 day 1, and cycle 7 day 1. The CDR3 totals 16 residues. Germline values: CDR1 SGDLS, CDR2 YYNGEE. The V gene lost 2 bases and the J gene lost 2 bases, with 13 bases spanning the gap. The assay was immunoSEQ multiplex PCR, and TCRdb's table has in-frame clones only and misses some. The data show roughly 90,000 clones, roughly nine tenths seen once. Material: CD4+ or CD8+ T cells sorted from blood, obtained in a trial of the OX40 agonist ivuxolimab. This clonotype was obtained from an adult with an advanced solid tumor such as melanoma, head and neck, liver or kidney cancer. V gene TRBV9 combines with J gene TRBJ2-2; a weak D match, TRBD2 (6 bases). CDR3 in amino acids: CASSVHSGPNTGELFF. For the CDR3, the DNA is TGTGCCAGCAGCGTCCATAGCGGCCCCAACACCGGGGAGCTGTTTTTT.